The rows below give T cell receptor beta chains drawn from one sample of a study of OX40 agonist ivuxolimab in advanced cancers. Sequencing used immunoSEQ multiplex PCR; TCRdb keeps in-frame clones, though not all of them. This sample has tens of thousands of clones, with approximately 92% found just once. The source was CD4+ or CD8+ T cells sorted from blood, collected in a trial of the OX40 agonist ivuxolimab. The receptors originated from an adult with an advanced solid tumor such as melanoma, head and neck, liver or kidney cancer. Each CDR3 is given with its conserved first and last residue. Fields, in order: J gene, V gene, clone size, D gene, CDR3 DNA, CDR3 protein. A D gene is named only where the DNA matches it firmly. Size values are once, few and many counts, or a class for expanded clones, and some rows have none.

TRBJ1-2	TRBV28	-	-	TGTGCCAGCGGGGCTAACTATGGCTACACCTTC	CASGANYGYTF
TRBJ2-7	TRBV28	-	-	TGTGCCAGCTGGGGACCTCTCGGGGACGAGCAGTACTTC	CASWGPLGDEQYF
TRBJ2-5	TRBV2	-	-	TGTGCCAGCAGGTCGGGGCCGGGGGAGACCCAGTACTTC	CASRSGPGETQYF
TRBJ2-7	TRBV7-9	-	-	TGTGCCAGCAGCTTTTCACATGGAGCCTACGAGCAGTACTTC	CASSFSHGAYEQYF
TRBJ2-3	TRBV9	-	-	TGTGCCAGCAGCGGTGGTGGCGGCACCAGCACAGATACGCAGTATTTT	CASSGGGGTSTDTQYF
TRBJ1-1	TRBV28	-	-	TGTGCCAGCATCCAGACAGCAGTGAACACTGAAGCTTTCTTT	CASIQTAVNTEAFF
TRBJ1-2	TRBV15	few	-	TGTGCCACCAATGCCGGGACCCCCCAAGGGCATGGCTACACCTTC	CATNAGTPQGHGYTF
TRBJ1-3	TRBV11-2	-	-	TGTGCCAGCAGCCTACTACGAACTGGAAACACCATATATTTT	CASSLLRTGNTIYF
TRBJ1-1	TRBV5-1	-	-	TGCGCCAGCAGGGATAGTGTAGGGCCGCGTGCTTTCTTT	CASRDSVGPRAFF
TRBJ2-1	TRBV6-1	-	TRBD2	TGTGCCAGCAGTTTAGCGGGAAGGTCCTACAATGAGCAGTTCTTC	CASSLAGRSYNEQFF
TRBJ2-7	TRBV28	-	-	TGTGCCAGCAGGAGCGCCTCGTACGAGCAGTACTTC	CASRSASYEQYF
TRBJ1-1	TRBV15	-	-	TGTGCCACCAGCAGAGCGGCTCCCTACGGGAGGGACACTGAAGCTTTCTTT	CATSRAAPYGRDTEAFF
TRBJ1-3	TRBV7-9	once	-	TGTGCCAGCAGTCTCCGGGACGTCGGAAACACCATATATTTT	CASSLRDVGNTIYF
TRBJ1-3	TRBV30	-	-	TGTGCCTGGAAGTCCACGGGCTCTGGAAACACCATATATTTT	CAWKSTGSGNTIYF
TRBJ1-1	TRBV5-1	once	-	TGCGCCAGCAGCTTGGAAGGGGTGAACACTGAAGCTTTCTTT	CASSLEGVNTEAFF
TRBJ2-7	TRBV4-1	few	-	TGCGCCAGCAGCCAAGATGGGACGGCCTACGAGCAGTACTTC	CASSQDGTAYEQYF
TRBJ1-1	TRBV7-9	-	-	TGTGCCAGCGGGAACACTGAAGCTTTCTTT	CASGNTEAFF
TRBJ2-1	TRBV5-1	-	TRBD2	TGCGCCAGCAGCTTTGGGACTAGCGGGAGGGGCGGCTATGAGCAGTTCTTC	CASSFGTSGRGGYEQFF
TRBJ2-1	TRBV9	-	TRBD2	TGTGCCAGCAGCGTAGATCCAGCGGGAGGGCTTCACAATGAGCAGTTCTTC	CASSVDPAGGLHNEQFF
TRBJ1-1	TRBV25-1	-	-	TGTGCCAGCAGTGAGTTTACTTCTGAAGCTTTCTTT	CASSEFTSEAFF
TRBJ1-4	TRBV4-1	-	TRBD1	TGCGCCAGCAGCCTAGGGGGCAATGAAAAACTGTTTTTT	CASSLGGNEKLFF
TRBJ2-7	TRBV6-6	-	-	TGTGCCAGCAGTCTACCGCAGGGCCCAGGGAAAGCCGAGCAGTACTTC	CASSLPQGPGKAEQYF